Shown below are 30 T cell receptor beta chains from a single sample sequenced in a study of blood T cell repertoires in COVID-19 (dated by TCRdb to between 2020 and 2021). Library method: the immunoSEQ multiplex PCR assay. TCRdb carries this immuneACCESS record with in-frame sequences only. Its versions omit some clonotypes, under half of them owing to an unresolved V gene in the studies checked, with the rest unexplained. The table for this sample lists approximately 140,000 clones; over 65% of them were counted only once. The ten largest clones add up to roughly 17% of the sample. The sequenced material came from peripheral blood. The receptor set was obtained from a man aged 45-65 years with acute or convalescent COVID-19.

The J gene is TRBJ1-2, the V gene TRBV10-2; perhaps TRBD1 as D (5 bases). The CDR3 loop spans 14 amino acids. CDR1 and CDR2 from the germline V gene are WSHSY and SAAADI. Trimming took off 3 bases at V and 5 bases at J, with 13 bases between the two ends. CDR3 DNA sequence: TGCGCCAGCAGTGAAGACAGATCTACTTATGGCTACACCTTC. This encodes CASSEDRSTYGYTF.

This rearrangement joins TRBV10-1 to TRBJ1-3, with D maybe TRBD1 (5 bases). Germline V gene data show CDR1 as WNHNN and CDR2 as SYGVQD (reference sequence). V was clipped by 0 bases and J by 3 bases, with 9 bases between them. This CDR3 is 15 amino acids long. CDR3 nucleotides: TGCGCCAGCAGTGAGTCGACAGATCGTGGAAACACCATATATTTT. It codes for CASSESTDRGNTIYF.

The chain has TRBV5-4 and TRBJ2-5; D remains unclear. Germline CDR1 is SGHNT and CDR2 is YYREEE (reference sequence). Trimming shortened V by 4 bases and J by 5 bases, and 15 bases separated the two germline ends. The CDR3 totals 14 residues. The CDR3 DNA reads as TGTGCCAGCAGCCCCCGGGTGTCCTCTGAGACCCAGTACTTC. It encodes CASSPRVSSETQYF.

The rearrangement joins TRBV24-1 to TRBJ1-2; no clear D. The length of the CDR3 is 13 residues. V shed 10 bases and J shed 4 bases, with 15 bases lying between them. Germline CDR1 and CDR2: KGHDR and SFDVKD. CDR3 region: CATSTPGFYGYTF. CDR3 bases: TGTGCCACTTCTACGCCGGGTTTCTATGGCTACACCTTC.

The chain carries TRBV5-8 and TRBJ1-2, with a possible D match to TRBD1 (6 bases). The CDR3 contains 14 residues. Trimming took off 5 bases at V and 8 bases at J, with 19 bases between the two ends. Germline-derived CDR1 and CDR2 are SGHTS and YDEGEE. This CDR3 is CASRRTAGVGGYTF. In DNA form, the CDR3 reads TGTGCCAGCAGGAGGACGGCAGGGGTCGGGGGCTACACCTTC.

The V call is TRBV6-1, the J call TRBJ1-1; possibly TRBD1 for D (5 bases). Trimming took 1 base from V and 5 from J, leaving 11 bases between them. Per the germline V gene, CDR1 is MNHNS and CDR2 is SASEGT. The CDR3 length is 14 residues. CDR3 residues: CASSEVEGWTEAFF. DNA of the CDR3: TGTGCCAGCAGTGAAGTGGAGGGGTGGACTGAAGCTTTCTTT.

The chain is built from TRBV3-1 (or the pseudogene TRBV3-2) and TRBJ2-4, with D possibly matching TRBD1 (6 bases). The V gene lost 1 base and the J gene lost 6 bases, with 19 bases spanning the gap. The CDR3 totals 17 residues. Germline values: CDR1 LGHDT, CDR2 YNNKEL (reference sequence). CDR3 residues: CASSQGTDSLGVNIQYF. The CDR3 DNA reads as TGTGCCAGCAGCCAAGGGACGGACAGTCTAGGGGTAAACATTCAGTACTTC.

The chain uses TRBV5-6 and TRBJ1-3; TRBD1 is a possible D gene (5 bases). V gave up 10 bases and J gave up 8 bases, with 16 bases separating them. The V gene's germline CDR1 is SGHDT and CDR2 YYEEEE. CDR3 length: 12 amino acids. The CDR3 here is CASGGDEDTIYF. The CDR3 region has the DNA TGTGCCTCGGGAGGGGACGAAGACACCATATATTTT.

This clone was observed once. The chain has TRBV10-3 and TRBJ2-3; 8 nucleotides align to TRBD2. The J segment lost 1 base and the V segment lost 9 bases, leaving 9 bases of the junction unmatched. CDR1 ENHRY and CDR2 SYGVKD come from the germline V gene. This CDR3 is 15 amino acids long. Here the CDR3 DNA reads TGTGCCATTAGCGGGACTCGCCAAGGCACAGATACGCAGTATTTT. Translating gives CAISGTRQGTDTQYF.

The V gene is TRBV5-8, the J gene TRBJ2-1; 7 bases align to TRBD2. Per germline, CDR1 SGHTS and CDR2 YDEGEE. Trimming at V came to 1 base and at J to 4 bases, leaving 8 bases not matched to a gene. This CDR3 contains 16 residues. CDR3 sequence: CASSLYTGGTYNEQFF. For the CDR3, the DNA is TGTGCCAGCAGCTTGTATACCGGGGGGACTTACAATGAGCAGTTCTTC.

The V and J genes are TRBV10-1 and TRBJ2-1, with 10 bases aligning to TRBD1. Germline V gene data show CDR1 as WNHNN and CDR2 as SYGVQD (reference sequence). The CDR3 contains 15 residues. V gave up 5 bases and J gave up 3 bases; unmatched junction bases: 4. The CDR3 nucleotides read TGCGCCAGCAGTTGGGACAGGGGTTTCTACAATGAGCAGTTCTTC. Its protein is CASSWDRGFYNEQFF.

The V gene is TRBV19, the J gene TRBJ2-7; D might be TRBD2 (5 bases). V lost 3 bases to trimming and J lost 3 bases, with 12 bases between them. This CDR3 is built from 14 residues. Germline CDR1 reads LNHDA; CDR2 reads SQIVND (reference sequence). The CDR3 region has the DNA TGTGCCAGTAGTATCCCCGGGAAGATCTACGAGCAGTACTTC. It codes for CASSIPGKIYEQYF. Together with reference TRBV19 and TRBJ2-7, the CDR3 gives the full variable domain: DGGITQSPKYLFRKEGQNVTLSCEQNLNHDAMYWYRQDPGQGLRLIYYSQIVNDFQKGDIAEGYSVSREKKESFPLTVTSAQKNPTAFYLCASSIPGKIYEQYFGPGTRLTVT.

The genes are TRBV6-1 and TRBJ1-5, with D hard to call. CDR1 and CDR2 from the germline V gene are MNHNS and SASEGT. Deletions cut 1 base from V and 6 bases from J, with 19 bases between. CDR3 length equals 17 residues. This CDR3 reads CASSEGIFGGSLQPQHF. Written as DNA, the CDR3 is TGTGCCAGCAGTGAAGGAATCTTTGGAGGGTCTCTTCAGCCCCAGCATTTT.

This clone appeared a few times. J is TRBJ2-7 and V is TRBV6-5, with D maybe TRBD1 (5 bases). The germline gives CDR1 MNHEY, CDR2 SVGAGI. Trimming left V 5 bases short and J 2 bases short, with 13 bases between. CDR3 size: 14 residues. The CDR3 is CASSRQFPTYEQYF. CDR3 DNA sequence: TGTGCCAGCAGTCGACAGTTCCCCACCTACGAGCAGTACTTC.

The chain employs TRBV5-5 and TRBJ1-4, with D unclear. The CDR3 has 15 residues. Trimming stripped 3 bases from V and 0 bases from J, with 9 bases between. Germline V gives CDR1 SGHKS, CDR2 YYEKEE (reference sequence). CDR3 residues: CASSSSAATNEKLFF. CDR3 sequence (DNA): TGTGCCAGCAGCTCTTCGGCGGCAACTAATGAAAAACTGTTTTTT.

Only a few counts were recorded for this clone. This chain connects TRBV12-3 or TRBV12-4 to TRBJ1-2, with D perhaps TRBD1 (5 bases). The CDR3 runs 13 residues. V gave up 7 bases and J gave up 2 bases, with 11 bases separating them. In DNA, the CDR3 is TGTGCCAGCACGGGGGGAAACAACTATGGCTACACCTTC. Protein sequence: CASTGGNNYGYTF.

CDR3 protein: CASSYGISNEQFF. In nucleotides, the CDR3 is TGTGCCAGCAGCTACGGGATCTCCAATGAGCAGTTCTTC. The chain joins TRBV5-4 to TRBJ2-1, with a tentative D call TRBD2 (5 bases). The CDR3 is made up of 13 amino acids. Germline V gene sequence: CDR1 SGHNT, CDR2 YYREEE (reference sequence). V was cut by 3 bases and J by 6 bases, with 10 bases left in between.

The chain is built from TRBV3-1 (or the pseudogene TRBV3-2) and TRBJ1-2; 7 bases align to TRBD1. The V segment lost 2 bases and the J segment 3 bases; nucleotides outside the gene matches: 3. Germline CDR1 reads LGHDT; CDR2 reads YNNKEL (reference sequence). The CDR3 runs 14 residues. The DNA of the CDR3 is TGTGCCAGCAGCCAATTTGGGACAGACTATGGCTACACCTTC. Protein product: CASSQFGTDYGYTF.

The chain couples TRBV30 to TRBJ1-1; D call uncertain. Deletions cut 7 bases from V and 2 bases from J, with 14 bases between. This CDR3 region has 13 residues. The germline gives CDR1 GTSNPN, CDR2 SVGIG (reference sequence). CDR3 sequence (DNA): TGTGCCTACGAACCGGGTCCTAACACTGAAGCTTTCTTT. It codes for CAYEPGPNTEAFF.

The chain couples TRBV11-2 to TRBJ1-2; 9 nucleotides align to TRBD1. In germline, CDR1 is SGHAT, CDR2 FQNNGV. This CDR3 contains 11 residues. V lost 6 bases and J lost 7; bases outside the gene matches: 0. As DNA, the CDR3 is TGTGCCAGCAGGGGACAGGGTGGCTACACCTTC. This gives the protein CASRGQGGYTF. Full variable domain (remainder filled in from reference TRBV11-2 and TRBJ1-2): EAGVAQSPRYKIIEKRQSVAFWCNPISGHATLYWYQQILGQGPKLLIQFQNNGVVDDSQLPKDRFSAERLKGVDSTLKIQPAKLEDSAVYLCASRGQGGYTFGSGTRLTVV.

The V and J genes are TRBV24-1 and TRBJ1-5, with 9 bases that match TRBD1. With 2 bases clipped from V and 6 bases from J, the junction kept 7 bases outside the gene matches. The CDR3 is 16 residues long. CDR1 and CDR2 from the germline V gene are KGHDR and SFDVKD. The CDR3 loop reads CATSDWGDRETQPQHF. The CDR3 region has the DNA TGTGCCACCAGTGATTGGGGGGACAGGGAGACTCAGCCCCAGCATTTT.

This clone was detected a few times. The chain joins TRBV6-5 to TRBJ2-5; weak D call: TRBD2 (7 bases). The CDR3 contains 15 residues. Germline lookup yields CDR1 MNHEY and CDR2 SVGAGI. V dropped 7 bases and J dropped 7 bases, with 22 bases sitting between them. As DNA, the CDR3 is TGTGCCAGCACTACCATTGGGGGGCCGGGGGGGACCCAGTACTTC. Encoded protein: CASTTIGGPGGTQYF.

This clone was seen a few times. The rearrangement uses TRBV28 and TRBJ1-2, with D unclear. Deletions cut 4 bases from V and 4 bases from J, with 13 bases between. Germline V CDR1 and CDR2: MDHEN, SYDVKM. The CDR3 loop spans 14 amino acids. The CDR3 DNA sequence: TGTGCCAGCAGTTCTCATGGTACTGTCTATGGCTACACCTTC. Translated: CASSSHGTVYGYTF.

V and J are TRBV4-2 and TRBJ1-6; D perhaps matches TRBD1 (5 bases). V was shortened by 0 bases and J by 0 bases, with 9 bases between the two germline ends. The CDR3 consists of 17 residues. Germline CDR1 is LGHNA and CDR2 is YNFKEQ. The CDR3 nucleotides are TGTGCCAGCAGCCAAGAGTCGGGGGGCTCCTATAATTCACCCCTCCACTTT. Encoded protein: CASSQESGGSYNSPLHF.

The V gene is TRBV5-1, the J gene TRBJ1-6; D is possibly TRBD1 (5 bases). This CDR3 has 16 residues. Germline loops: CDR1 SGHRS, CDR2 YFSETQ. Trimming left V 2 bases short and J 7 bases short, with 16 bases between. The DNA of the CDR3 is TGCGCCAGCAGCTTCAACAGTCGAAGGGGAAATTCACCCCTCCACTTT. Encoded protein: CASSFNSRRGNSPLHF. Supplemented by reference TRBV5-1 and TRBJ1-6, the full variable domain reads KAGVTQTPRYLIKTRGQQVTLSCSPISGHRSVSWYQQTPGQGLQFLFEYFSETQRNKGNFPGRFSGRQFSNSRSEMNVSTLELGDSALYLCASSFNSRRGNSPLHFGNGTRLTVT.

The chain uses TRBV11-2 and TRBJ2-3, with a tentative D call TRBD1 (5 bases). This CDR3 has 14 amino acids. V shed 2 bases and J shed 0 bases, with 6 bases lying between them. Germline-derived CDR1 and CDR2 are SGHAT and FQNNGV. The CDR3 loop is CASSLTGSTDTQYF. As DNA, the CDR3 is TGTGCCAGCAGCTTAACAGGAAGCACAGATACGCAGTATTTT.

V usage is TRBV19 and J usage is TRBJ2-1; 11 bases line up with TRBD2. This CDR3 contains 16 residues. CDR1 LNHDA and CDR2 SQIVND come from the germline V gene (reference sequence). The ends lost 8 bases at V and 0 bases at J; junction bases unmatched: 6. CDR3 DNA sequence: TGTGCCAGTGCTAGCGGGGGGCAGCCCTCCTACAATGAGCAGTTCTTC. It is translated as CASASGGQPSYNEQFF.

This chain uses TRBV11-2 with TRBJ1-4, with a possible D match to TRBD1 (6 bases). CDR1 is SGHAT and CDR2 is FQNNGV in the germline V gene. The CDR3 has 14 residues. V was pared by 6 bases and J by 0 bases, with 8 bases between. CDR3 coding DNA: TGTGCCAGCAGGGACAGAGCAACTAATGAAAAACTGTTTTTT. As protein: CASRDRATNEKLFF.

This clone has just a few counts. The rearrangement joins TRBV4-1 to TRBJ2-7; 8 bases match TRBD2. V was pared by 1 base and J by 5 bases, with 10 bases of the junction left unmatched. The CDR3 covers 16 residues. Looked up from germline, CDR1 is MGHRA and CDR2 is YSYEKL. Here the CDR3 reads CASSQGAGRGTHEQYF. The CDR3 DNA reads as TGCGCCAGCAGCCAAGGGGCCGGGAGGGGGACCCACGAGCAGTACTTC.

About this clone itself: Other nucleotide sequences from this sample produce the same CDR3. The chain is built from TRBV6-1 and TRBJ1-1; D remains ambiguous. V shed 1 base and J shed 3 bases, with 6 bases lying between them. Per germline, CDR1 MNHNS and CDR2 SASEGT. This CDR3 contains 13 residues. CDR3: CASSEGRYTEAFF. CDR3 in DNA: TGTGCCAGCAGTGAAGGGAGATACACTGAAGCTTTCTTT.